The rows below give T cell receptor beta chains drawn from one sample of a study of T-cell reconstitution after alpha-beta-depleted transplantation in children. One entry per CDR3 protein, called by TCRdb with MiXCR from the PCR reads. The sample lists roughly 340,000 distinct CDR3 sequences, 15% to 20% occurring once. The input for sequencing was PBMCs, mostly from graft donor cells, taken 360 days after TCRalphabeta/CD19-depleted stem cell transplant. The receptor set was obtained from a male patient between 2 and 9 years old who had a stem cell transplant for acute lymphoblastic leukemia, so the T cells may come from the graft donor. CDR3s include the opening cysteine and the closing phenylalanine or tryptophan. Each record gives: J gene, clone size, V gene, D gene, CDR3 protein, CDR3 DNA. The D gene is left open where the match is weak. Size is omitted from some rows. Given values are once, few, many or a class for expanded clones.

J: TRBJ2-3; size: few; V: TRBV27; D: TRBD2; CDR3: CASSFGTSGYTDTQYF; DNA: TGTGCCAGTTCTTTCGGGACTAGCGGCTACACAGATACGCAGTATTTT
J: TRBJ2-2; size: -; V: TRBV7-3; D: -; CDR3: CASRRDHNTGELFF; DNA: TGTGCCAGCAGACGGGACCATAACACCGGGGAGCTGTTTTTT
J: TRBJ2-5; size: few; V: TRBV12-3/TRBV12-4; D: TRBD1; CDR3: CASIPQEQGAGKTQYF; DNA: TGTGCCAGCATTCCACAAGAACAGGGGGCTGGGAAGACCCAGTACTTC
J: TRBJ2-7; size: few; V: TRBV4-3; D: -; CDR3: CASSSDLSGVYEQYF; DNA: TGCGCCAGCAGCTCAGACTTATCAGGGGTCTACGAGCAGTACTTC
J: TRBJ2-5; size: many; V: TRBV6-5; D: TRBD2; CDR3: CASKASGRETQYF; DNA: TGTGCCAGCAAAGCTAGCGGGAGAGAGACCCAGTACTTC
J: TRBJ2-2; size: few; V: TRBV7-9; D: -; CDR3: CASPPGLYTGELFF; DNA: TGTGCCAGCCCTCCCGGTCTCTACACCGGGGAGCTGTTTTTT
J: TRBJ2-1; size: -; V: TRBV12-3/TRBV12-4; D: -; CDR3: CASSPSWTYNEQFF; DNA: TGTGCCAGCAGTCCCTCATGGACCTACAATGAGCAGTTCTTC
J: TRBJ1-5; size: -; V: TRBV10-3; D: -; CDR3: CAISRTVDQPQHF; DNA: TGTGCCATCAGCCGGACGGTAGATCAGCCCCAGCATTTT
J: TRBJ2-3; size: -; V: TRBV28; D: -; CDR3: CASSLVPATDTQYF; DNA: TGTGCCAGCAGCCTGGTTCCGGCTACAGATACGCAGTATTTT
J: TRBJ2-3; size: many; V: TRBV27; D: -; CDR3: CASSPLGESTDTQYF; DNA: TGTGCCAGCAGTCCCCTCGGCGAAAGCACAGATACGCAGTATTTT